This is a list of T cell receptor beta chains from one sample in a study of blood T cell repertoires in COVID-19. TCRdb keeps only in-frame clones here, not all; method: immunoSEQ multiplex PCR. Here the sample spans roughly 260,000 clones, roughly 86% being singletons. Sequencing was carried out using peripheral blood. The receptors come from a woman aged 45-65 years with acute or convalescent COVID-19. Both conserved end residues are part of each CDR3. D genes are given only for firm matches. Where a row states a size, it is once, few, many or the class of an expanded clone; other rows omit it.

size,J,V,D,CDR3
NA,TRBJ1-1,TRBV28,NA,CASSSGTTGGVTEAFF
NA,TRBJ2-2,TRBV4-2,TRBD1,CASSQADRGGTGELFF
NA,TRBJ1-2,TRBV19,NA,CASSINGQGGYGYTF
once,TRBJ2-6,TRBV7-3,NA,CASSSRSGSGANVLTF
NA,TRBJ1-2,TRBV11-2,TRBD1,CASSLAGQGAVGYTF
NA,TRBJ1-1,TRBV28,TRBD1,CASSSTEGGTGDRAARAFF
NA,TRBJ1-4,TRBV24-1,NA,CATSDSKMGRNEKLFF
NA,TRBJ2-7,TRBV9,TRBD1,CASSPWTGSYEQYF
NA,TRBJ2-7,TRBV27,NA,CASSSGGSWGEQYF
NA,TRBJ2-2,TRBV25-1,TRBD2,CASRGLGREGPAGELFF
NA,TRBJ2-1,TRBV24-1,NA,CAPRRTGVVYNEQFF
NA,TRBJ2-1,TRBV19,TRBD2,CASSGLAGYNEQFF
NA,TRBJ2-1,TRBV28,TRBD1,CASSSHRGLHNEQFF
NA,TRBJ2-5,TRBV18,TRBD2,CASSPKLAVQETQYF
NA,TRBJ2-7,TRBV6-5,NA,CASSWGRNSYEQYF
NA,TRBJ1-4,TRBV2,NA,CASSLYRKEKLFF
few,TRBJ2-7,TRBV6-5,NA,CASSYSAGGEQYF
NA,TRBJ2-3,TRBV7-3,TRBD2,CASSPPGTSERDTQYF
NA,TRBJ2-1,TRBV7-9,NA,CASSTPSASSYNEQFF
once,TRBJ2-1,TRBV28,TRBD2,CASSAGRTSAYNEQFF
NA,TRBJ2-3,TRBV3-1/TRBV3-2,NA,CASSQQGTDTQYF
NA,TRBJ2-7,TRBV21-1,NA,CASSNPGQGNEQYF
NA,TRBJ1-2,TRBV28,NA,CASSLGTGVANYGYTF
NA,TRBJ2-7,TRBV6-1,TRBD2,CASSEMTSGRLYEQYF
NA,TRBJ2-7,TRBV3-1/TRBV3-2,NA,CASSLLVGRSYEQYF
NA,TRBJ1-5,TRBV6-5,NA,CASSPSGGNQPQHF
NA,TRBJ2-3,TRBV30,TRBD2,CAWLPGLAWHTQYF
NA,TRBJ1-5,TRBV11-1,NA,CASSLDTGQPQHF
NA,TRBJ1-2,TRBV9,NA,CASSVNGYGYTF
NA,TRBJ1-3,TRBV6-6,NA,CASSYPRGRGNTIYF
NA,TRBJ2-7,TRBV24-1,TRBD2,CATSDKTGGLAGEEQYF
once,TRBJ2-3,TRBV12-1,NA,CASSGDISSTDTQYF
NA,TRBJ2-4,TRBV5-1,TRBD1,CASSWTETGGGRDAKNIQYF
NA,TRBJ2-7,TRBV5-1,NA,CASSLGSGSYEQYF
NA,TRBJ1-2,TRBV30,NA,CAWYQNDGRPGARYGYTF
NA,TRBJ2-2,TRBV9,TRBD2,CASSFSGSPNTGELFF
NA,TRBJ2-5,TRBV5-1,TRBD1,CASSLGLSGNRGETQYF
NA,TRBJ2-1,TRBV28,TRBD1,CASSLWKGQGNNEQFF
NA,TRBJ2-3,TRBV24-1,NA,CATSDSAVEGVTDTQYF
NA,TRBJ1-1,TRBV10-3,NA,CAISEQMNTEAFF
NA,TRBJ2-1,TRBV7-9,TRBD1,CASSLVGQDEQFF
few,TRBJ1-4,TRBV7-9,TRBD1,CASSLEGQRNEKLFF
NA,TRBJ2-2,TRBV5-1,TRBD2,CASNTGGAANTGELFF
NA,TRBJ1-4,TRBV5-6,TRBD1,CASSLVGQANEKLFF
NA,TRBJ2-1,TRBV15,TRBD2,CATSSTLARLAEDNEQFF